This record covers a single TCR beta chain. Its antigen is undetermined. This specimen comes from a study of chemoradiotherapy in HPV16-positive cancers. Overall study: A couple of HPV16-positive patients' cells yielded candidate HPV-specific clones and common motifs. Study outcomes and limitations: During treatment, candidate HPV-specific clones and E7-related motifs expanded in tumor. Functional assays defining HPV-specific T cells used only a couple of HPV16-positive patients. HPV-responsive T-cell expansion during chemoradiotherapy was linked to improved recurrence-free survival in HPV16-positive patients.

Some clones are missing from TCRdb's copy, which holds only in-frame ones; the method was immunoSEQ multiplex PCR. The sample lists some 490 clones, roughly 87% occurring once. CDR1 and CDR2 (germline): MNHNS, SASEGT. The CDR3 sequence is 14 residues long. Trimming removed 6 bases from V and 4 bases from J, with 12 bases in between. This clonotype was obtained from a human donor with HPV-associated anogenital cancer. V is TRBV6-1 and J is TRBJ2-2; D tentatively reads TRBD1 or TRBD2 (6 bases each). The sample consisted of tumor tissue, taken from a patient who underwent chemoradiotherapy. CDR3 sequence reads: CASRRDTTTGELFF. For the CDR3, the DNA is TGTGCCAGCAGGCGGGACACAACCACCGGGGAGCTGTTTTTT.